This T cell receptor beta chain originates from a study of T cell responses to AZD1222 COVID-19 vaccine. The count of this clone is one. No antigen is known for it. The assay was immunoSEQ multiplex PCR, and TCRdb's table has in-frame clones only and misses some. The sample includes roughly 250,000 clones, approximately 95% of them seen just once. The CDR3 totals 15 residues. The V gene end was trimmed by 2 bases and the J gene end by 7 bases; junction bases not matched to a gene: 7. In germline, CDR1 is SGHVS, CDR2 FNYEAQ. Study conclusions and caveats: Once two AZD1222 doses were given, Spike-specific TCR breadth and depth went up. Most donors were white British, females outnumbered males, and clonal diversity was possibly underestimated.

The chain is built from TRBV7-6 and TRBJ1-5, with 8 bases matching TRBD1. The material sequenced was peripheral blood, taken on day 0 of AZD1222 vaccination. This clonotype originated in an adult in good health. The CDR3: CASSLTDRDGQPQHF. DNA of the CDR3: TGTGCCAGCAGCTTAACGGACAGGGATGGACAGCCCCAGCATTTT.